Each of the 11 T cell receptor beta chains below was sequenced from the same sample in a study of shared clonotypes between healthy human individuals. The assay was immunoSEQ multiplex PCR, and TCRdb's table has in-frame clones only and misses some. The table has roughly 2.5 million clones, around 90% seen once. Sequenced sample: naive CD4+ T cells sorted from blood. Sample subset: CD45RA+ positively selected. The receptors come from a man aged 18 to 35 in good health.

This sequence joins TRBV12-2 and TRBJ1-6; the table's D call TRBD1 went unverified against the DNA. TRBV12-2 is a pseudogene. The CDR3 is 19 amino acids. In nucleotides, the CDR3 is TGTGCAAGTCGCTTAGATTACTACCGGGACATAGGATGTAATTCACCCCTCCACTTT. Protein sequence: CASRLDYYRDIGCNSPLHF.

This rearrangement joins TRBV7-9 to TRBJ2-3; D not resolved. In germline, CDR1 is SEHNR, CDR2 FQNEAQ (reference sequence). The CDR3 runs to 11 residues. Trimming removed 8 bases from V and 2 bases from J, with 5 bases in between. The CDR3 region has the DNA TGTGCCAGCGGGCACACAGATACGCAGTATTTT. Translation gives CASGHTDTQYF.

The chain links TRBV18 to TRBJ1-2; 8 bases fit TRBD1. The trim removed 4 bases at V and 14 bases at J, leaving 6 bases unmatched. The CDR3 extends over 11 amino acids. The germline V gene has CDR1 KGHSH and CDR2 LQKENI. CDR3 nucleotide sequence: TGTGCCAGCTCACTGGACAGGGAGGGGACCTTC. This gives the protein CASSLDREGTF.

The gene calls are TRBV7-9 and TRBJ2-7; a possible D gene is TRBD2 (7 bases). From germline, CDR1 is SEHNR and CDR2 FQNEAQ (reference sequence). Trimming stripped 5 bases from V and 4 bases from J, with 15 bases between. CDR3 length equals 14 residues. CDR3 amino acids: CASSDGGARYEQYF. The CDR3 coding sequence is TGTGCCAGCAGCGATGGGGGGGCGCGGTACGAGCAGTACTTC.

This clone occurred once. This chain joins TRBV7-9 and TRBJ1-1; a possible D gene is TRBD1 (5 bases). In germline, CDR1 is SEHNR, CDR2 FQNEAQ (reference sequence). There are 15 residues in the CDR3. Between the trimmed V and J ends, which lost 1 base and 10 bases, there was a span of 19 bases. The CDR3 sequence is CASSLGLVGGSAAFF. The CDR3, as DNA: TGTGCCAGCAGCTTAGGTCTCGTGGGGGGGTCTGCAGCTTTCTTT.

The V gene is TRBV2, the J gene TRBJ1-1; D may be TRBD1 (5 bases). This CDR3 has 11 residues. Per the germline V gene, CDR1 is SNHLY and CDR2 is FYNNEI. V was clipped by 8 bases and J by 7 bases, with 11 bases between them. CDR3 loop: CASPPGGEAFF. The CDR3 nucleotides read TGTGCCAGCCCTCCGGGGGGTGAAGCTTTCTTT.

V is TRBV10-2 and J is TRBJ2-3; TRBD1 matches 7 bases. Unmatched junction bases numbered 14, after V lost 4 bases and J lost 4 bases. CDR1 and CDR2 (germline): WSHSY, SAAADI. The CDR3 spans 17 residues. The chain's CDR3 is CASSVTVGQGGADTQYF. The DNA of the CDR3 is TGCGCCAGCAGTGTGACGGTTGGCCAAGGGGGCGCAGATACGCAGTATTTT.

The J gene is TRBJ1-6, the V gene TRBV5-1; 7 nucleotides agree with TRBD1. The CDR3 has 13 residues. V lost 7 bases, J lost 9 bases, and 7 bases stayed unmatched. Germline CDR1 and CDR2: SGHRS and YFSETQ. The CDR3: CASRDSNISPLHF. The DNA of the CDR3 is TGCGCCAGCCGGGACAGCAACATTTCACCCCTCCACTTT.

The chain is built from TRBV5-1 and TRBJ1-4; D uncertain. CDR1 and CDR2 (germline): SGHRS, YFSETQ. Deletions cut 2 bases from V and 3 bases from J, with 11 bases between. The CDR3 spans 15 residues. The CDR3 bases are TGCGCCAGCAGCTTAAGTCGGCAGCCTAATGAAAAACTGTTTTTT. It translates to CASSLSRQPNEKLFF.

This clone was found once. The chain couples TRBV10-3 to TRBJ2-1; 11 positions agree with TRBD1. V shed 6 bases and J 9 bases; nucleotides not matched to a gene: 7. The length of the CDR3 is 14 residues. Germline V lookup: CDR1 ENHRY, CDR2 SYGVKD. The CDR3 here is CAIRPGTGGVEQFF. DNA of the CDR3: TGTGCCATCAGGCCCGGGACAGGGGGGGTTGAGCAGTTCTTC.

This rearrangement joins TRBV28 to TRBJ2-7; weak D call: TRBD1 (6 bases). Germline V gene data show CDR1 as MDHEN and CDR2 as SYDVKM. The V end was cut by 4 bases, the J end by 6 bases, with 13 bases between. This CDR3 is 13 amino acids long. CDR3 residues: CASSSNDRSEQYF. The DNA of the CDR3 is TGTGCCAGCAGTTCGAACGACAGGAGCGAGCAGTACTTC.